Each of the 8 T cell receptor beta chains below was sequenced from the same sample in a study of hypomethylating agent response in myelodysplastic syndrome. The assay was immunoSEQ multiplex PCR, and TCRdb's table has in-frame clones only and misses some. Seen here are approximately 4,500 clones, roughly 84% observed once, and the top ten hold roughly 24%. The sample in question was bone marrow, obtained before or after starting hypomethylating agent treatment for myelodysplastic syndrome (not recorded which). The receptors come from a human donor with myelodysplastic syndrome.

This clone was seen only a few times. The chain combines TRBV19 with TRBJ2-7; D is uncertain. The CDR3 consists of 14 residues. The V gene's germline CDR1 is LNHDA and CDR2 SQIVND (reference sequence). The V end was cut by 7 bases, the J end by 2 bases, with 15 bases between. The CDR3 nucleotides are TGTGCCAGTAATAACGGCGGACCTACCTACGAGCAGTACTTC. As protein: CASNNGGPTYEQYF.

Comments on this clone: Other DNA sequences of this sample code for an identical CDR3. This sequence joins TRBV7-9 and TRBJ2-3; possibly TRBD1 for D (5 bases). The CDR3 has 16 amino acids. V lost 1 base and J lost 4, with 15 bases in between. CDR1 and CDR2 (germline): SEHNR, FQNEAQ (reference sequence). The CDR3 loop reads CASSLVKGFGSDTQYF. Here the CDR3 DNA reads TGTGCCAGCAGCTTAGTAAAGGGGTTCGGGTCAGATACGCAGTATTTT.

The rearrangement uses TRBV19 and TRBJ1-1, with a weak D call TRBD1 (5 bases). Deletions cut 6 bases from V and 8 bases from J, with 13 bases between. The CDR3 loop spans 12 amino acids. Germline lookup yields CDR1 LNHDA and CDR2 SQIVND (reference sequence). CDR3 in amino acids: CASRTPGSEAFF. As DNA, the CDR3 is TGTGCCAGTAGGACCCCAGGGTCCGAAGCTTTCTTT.

This clone was found once. The V call is TRBV6-1, the J call TRBJ1-1; no reliable D call. V was trimmed by 4 bases and J by 1 base, leaving 7 bases between them. This CDR3 has 13 residues. Germline-derived CDR1 and CDR2 are MNHNS and SASEGT. CDR3 nucleotide sequence: TGTGCCAGCAGTGGACGCGGGAACACTGAAGCTTTCTTT. Protein product: CASSGRGNTEAFF.

The V and J genes are TRBV9 and TRBJ1-2; D is possibly TRBD1 (6 bases). Germline V gene lookup returns CDR1 SGDLS and CDR2 YYNGEE. The length of the CDR3 is 13 residues. With 2 bases removed from V and 6 bases from J, the gap between germline ends came to 11 bases. CDR3: CASSVSGAHGYTF. The CDR3 DNA reads as TGTGCCAGCAGCGTTTCGGGGGCTCATGGCTACACCTTC.

This clone was counted once. V is TRBV10-3 and J is TRBJ1-2, with unresolved D. V was trimmed by 6 bases and J by 3 bases, leaving 5 bases between them. This CDR3 region has 11 residues. Germline V lookup: CDR1 ENHRY, CDR2 SYGVKD. CDR3 DNA sequence: TGTGCCATCAGCAGGCACTATGGCTACACCTTC. It specifies CAISRHYGYTF.

This chain uses TRBV4-1 with TRBJ1-3, with D perhaps matching TRBD1 (5 bases). Germline CDR1 and CDR2: MGHRA and YSYEKL. The V end lost 6 bases, the J end lost 4 bases, and 16 bases lay between the germline ends. The CDR3 runs 15 residues. DNA of the CDR3: TGCGCCAGCAGGGGGAGGGGCCCAAAGGGAAACACCATATATTTT. Translation: CASRGRGPKGNTIYF.

The V and J genes are TRBV15 and TRBJ1-1; D uncertain. The CDR3 runs 15 residues. Germline lookup yields CDR1 LNHNV and CDR2 YYDKDF (reference sequence). The V gene lost 0 bases and the J gene lost 6 bases, with 14 bases spanning the gap. CDR3 in DNA: TGTGCCACCAGCAGAGATCGGTGGACCCCGGCTGAAGCTTTCTTT. Its translation: CATSRDRWTPAEAFF.